This TCR beta chain is drawn from a study of blood T cell repertoires in COVID-19. Overall study context: Samples representing acute and convalescent COVID-19 were sourced from the United States, Italy and Spain. PBMCs, B-cell-depleted T cells, or T cells provided the cDNA or gDNA that made up the material.

Per the authors' pipeline: Nucleated cell number was recorded as an estimate derived from reference gene primer amplification. Profiling relied on immunoSEQ multiplex PCR, and the TCRdb table lists in-frame clones only, not all of them. That table furnishes V, J and clone size, whereas the DNA furnished D and trimming. The sample includes just under 45,000 clones, about nine tenths of them seen just once. Germline V lookup: CDR1 SGHAT, CDR2 FQNNGV. The V end lost 1 base, the J end lost 6 bases, and 7 bases lay between the germline ends. This CDR3 is 12 amino acids long. The V call is TRBV11-2, the J call TRBJ2-7, with D tentatively TRBD1 (5 bases). Material for sequencing was peripheral blood. This sequence originates from a woman older than 75 in a cohort sampled during active or convalescent COVID-19. The CDR3 here is CASSLGRAEQYF. For the CDR3, the DNA is TGTGCCAGCAGCTTAGGCAGGGCCGAGCAGTACTTC.